The present T cell receptor (beta chain) was sequenced within a study of OX40 agonist ivuxolimab in advanced cancers. Across the whole study: Partial responses were seen in three patients, one with hepatocellular carcinoma and two with cutaneous melanoma.

General study results and limits: At doses 0.1 to 3.0 mg/kg, CD4+ and CD8+ clones expanded.

A note on this clone: The antigen remains undetermined.

V gave up 1 base and J gave up 1 base, with 12 bases separating them. CDR1 and CDR2 (germline): GTSNPN, SVGIG (reference sequence). CDR3 length: 15 amino acids. Produced via immunoSEQ multiplex PCR; TCRdb's table is partial and in-frame only. The sample includes 20,000 or so clones, 84% seen only once; the top ten take about 33%. The TCR comes from an adult with an advanced solid tumor such as melanoma, head and neck, liver or kidney cancer. The V call is TRBV30, the J call TRBJ2-3; D gene uncertain. This specimen consisted of CD4+ or CD8+ T cells sorted from blood, obtained in a trial of the OX40 agonist ivuxolimab. DNA of the CDR3: TGTGCCTGGAGTGGAATAGGTGGGCGCACAGATACGCAGTATTTT. Its translation is CAWSGIGGRTDTQYF.